Below are 21 T cell receptor beta chains sequenced from a single sample in a study of blood T cell repertoires in COVID-19. Some clones are missing from TCRdb's copy, which holds only in-frame ones; the method was immunoSEQ multiplex PCR. The repertoire consists of some 150,000 clones, with about 90% occurring once and the leading ten covering 4% to 5%. The sample consisted of peripheral blood. These receptors were taken from a woman aged 60 to 75 with active or convalescent COVID-19.

This clone has just a few counts. The rearrangement uses TRBV6-5 and TRBJ1-5; 7 bases align to TRBD1. The CDR3 extends over 13 amino acids. Germline CDR1 MNHEY, CDR2 SVGAGI. The CDR3 sequence is CAECRGQIVPQHF. Written as DNA, the CDR3 is TGTGCGGAGTGCAGGGGACAGATCGTTCCCCAGCATTTT.

The rearrangement joins TRBV12-3 or TRBV12-4 to TRBJ2-7, with TRBD1 matching over 7 bases. Trimming cost V 6 bases and J 7 bases; bases outside gene matches: 6. CDR3 size: 12 residues. CDR3 in amino acids: CASSPGQEEQYF. DNA of the CDR3: TGTGCCAGCAGCCCAGGACAGGAGGAGCAGTACTTC.

This sequence joins TRBV6-5 and TRBJ1-2, with D perhaps matching TRBD1 (6 bases). Between the trimmed V and J ends, which lost 5 bases and 1 base, there was a span of 11 bases. CDR3 size: 14 residues. Germline V gene lookup returns CDR1 MNHEY and CDR2 SVGAGI. CDR3 sequence reads: CASSTGQSNYGYTF. The CDR3 DNA sequence: TGTGCCAGCAGTACAGGACAGAGTAACTATGGCTACACCTTC.

The chain couples TRBV4-1 to TRBJ2-2; possibly TRBD1 for D (6 bases). V dropped 1 base and J dropped 6 bases, with 12 bases sitting between them. From germline, CDR1 is MGHRA and CDR2 YSYEKL. This CDR3 has 15 amino acids. Here the CDR3 reads CASSQGQGMAGELFF. CDR3 DNA sequence: TGCGCCAGCAGCCAAGGGCAGGGGATGGCCGGGGAGCTGTTTTTT.

The V gene is TRBV20-1, the J gene TRBJ2-1; D unclear. This CDR3 is 13 amino acids long. CDR1 DFQATT and CDR2 SNEGSKA come from the germline V gene (reference sequence). With 3 bases removed from V and 1 base from J, the gap between germline ends came to 7 bases. The CDR3 reads CSASAGSYNEQFF. As DNA, the CDR3 is TGCAGTGCTAGTGCAGGTTCCTACAATGAGCAGTTCTTC.

The genes are TRBV3-1 (or the pseudogene TRBV3-2) and TRBJ1-1; no firm D call. This CDR3 contains 13 residues. V was pared by 1 base and J by 8 bases, with 11 bases between. Looked up from germline, CDR1 is LGHDT and CDR2 is YNNKEL (reference sequence). The CDR3 nucleotides are TGTGCCAGCAGCCAAGTGCGGTCAAGGGAAGCTTTCTTT. This codes for CASSQVRSREAFF.

The chain employs TRBV6-2 or TRBV6-3 and TRBJ1-1; D remains ambiguous. The germline CDR1 and CDR2 sequences are MNHEY and SVGEGT. The CDR3 runs 14 residues. V gave up 2 bases and J gave up 1 base, with 8 bases separating them. For the CDR3, the DNA is TGTGCCAGCAGTTACCTATCCCAGAACACTGAAGCTTTCTTT. It encodes CASSYLSQNTEAFF.

J is TRBJ2-1 and V is TRBV5-1; 10 bases match TRBD2. This CDR3 has 15 residues. Germline-derived CDR1 and CDR2 are SGHRS and YFSETQ. The junction had 8 bases not matched to a gene; V was cut back by 8 bases and J by 3 bases. The CDR3 DNA reads as TGCGCCAGTACTGTAGCGGGGGGCCTCTACAATGAGCAGTTCTTC. Translated, it gives CASTVAGGLYNEQFF.

The J gene is TRBJ2-3, the V gene TRBV9; 7 nucleotides agree with TRBD2. J gave up 0 bases and V 0 bases, and 4 bases lay outside the gene matches. Per the germline V gene, CDR1 is SGDLS and CDR2 is YYNGEE. There are 16 residues in the CDR3. The CDR3 nucleotides are TGTGCCAGCAGCGTAGGACCGGGGGGTAGCACAGATACGCAGTATTTT. Amino acid sequence: CASSVGPGGSTDTQYF.

This chain connects TRBV6-5 to TRBJ1-4; the D is unclear. This CDR3 has 15 residues. The germline gives CDR1 MNHEY, CDR2 SVGAGI. V was pared by 2 bases and J by 0 bases, with 7 bases between. CDR3 nucleotides: TGTGCCAGCAGTTACGCCTATTCAACTAATGAAAAACTGTTTTTT. Amino acid sequence: CASSYAYSTNEKLFF.

This chain connects TRBV7-2 to TRBJ2-7; 8 bases align to TRBD2. Germline V gene sequence: CDR1 SGHTA, CDR2 FQGNSA. V shed 4 bases and J 6 bases; nucleotides not matched to a gene: 11. The length of the CDR3 is 15 residues. The CDR3 nucleotides read TGTGCCAGCAGCTCCGGACGGGGGGGCCGGGGCGAGCAGTACTTC. Its protein is CASSSGRGGRGEQYF.

V gene TRBV4-1 combines with J gene TRBJ1-5, with D possibly being TRBD1 (5 bases). This CDR3 has 14 residues. The germline V gene encodes CDR1 MGHRA and CDR2 YSYEKL. V lost 3 bases and J lost 6, with 12 bases in between. The CDR3 nucleotides read TGCGCCAGCAGCCATTCAGGGAAGGGTCAGCCCCAGCATTTT. This translates into CASSHSGKGQPQHF.

This chain links TRBV11-1 with TRBJ2-5, with 7 bases matching TRBD1. Looked up from germline, CDR1 is SGHAT and CDR2 is FQDESV (reference sequence). The CDR3 is 14 residues long. With 5 bases clipped from V and 2 bases from J, the junction kept 5 bases outside the gene matches. CDR3 amino acids: CASSPGQAQETQYF. The DNA of the CDR3 is TGTGCCAGCAGCCCTGGACAGGCACAAGAGACCCAGTACTTC. Combining the CDR3 with reference TRBV11-1 and TRBJ2-5 gives the whole variable domain EAEVAQSPRYKITEKSQAVAFWCDPISGHATLYWYRQILGQGPELLVQFQDESVVDDSQLPKDRFSAERLKGVDSTLKIQPAELGDSAMYLCASSPGQAQETQYFGPGTRLLVL.

The rearrangement joins TRBV19 to TRBJ2-1; 9 nucleotides line up with TRBD2. The V segment lost 7 bases and the J segment 3 bases; nucleotides outside the gene matches: 7. Per the germline V gene, CDR1 is LNHDA and CDR2 is SQIVND (reference sequence). The CDR3 has 15 residues. CDR3 coding DNA: TGTGCCAGTAACCCTCTAGCGGGGAGCTACAATGAGCAGTTCTTC. Translating it yields CASNPLAGSYNEQFF.

The rearrangement links TRBV25-1 to TRBJ1-5, with 7 bases identical to TRBD1. The germline CDR1 and CDR2 sequences are MGHDK and SYGVNS. The CDR3 covers 14 residues. J lost 6 bases, V lost 5 bases, and 7 bases had no gene match. The CDR3 DNA sequence: TGTGCCAGCAGTTCAGGAGGGGGCATTCAGCCCCAGCATTTT. Translation gives CASSSGGGIQPQHF.

The chain is built from TRBV19 and TRBJ1-2, with TRBD1 matching 7 bases. The CDR3 has 14 residues. V was clipped by 2 bases and J by 8 bases; unmatched bases: 8. The germline V gene has CDR1 LNHDA and CDR2 SQIVND (reference sequence). CDR3 DNA sequence: TGTGCCAGTAGTATAACAACAGGGGTGAAAGGCTACACCTTC. This gives the protein CASSITTGVKGYTF.

The chain is built from TRBV4-2 and TRBJ1-1, with D unclear. The ends were cut back, 4 bases at V and 0 bases at J, with 9 bases in the middle. Germline values: CDR1 LGHNA, CDR2 YNFKEQ. The CDR3 is made up of 14 amino acids. The CDR3 is CASSPPGMNTEAFF. The DNA for the CDR3 is TGTGCCAGCAGCCCCCCCGGGATGAACACTGAAGCTTTCTTT.

The V gene is TRBV10-3, the J gene TRBJ1-2; 8 bases match TRBD1. The V gene's germline CDR1 is ENHRY and CDR2 SYGVKD. V shed 5 bases and J 3 bases; nucleotides not matched to a gene: 5. The CDR3 runs to 14 residues. The CDR3 here is CAISSAGGYYGYTF. For the CDR3, the DNA is TGTGCCATCAGTTCGGCAGGGGGCTACTATGGCTACACCTTC.

The chain uses TRBV7-2 and TRBJ1-6, with D uncertain. Germline CDR1 is SGHTA and CDR2 is FQGNSA. The germline V and J ends were trimmed by 2 bases and 4 bases, with 9 bases remaining between them. The length of the CDR3 is 15 residues. Written as DNA, the CDR3 is TGTGCCAGCAGCTTATCCACGGGTTATAATTCACCCCTCCACTTT. It codes for CASSLSTGYNSPLHF.

CDR3: CASSEASGLSTEAFF. In DNA form, the CDR3 reads TGTGCCAGCAGTGAAGCGTCAGGCCTGAGCACTGAAGCTTTCTTT. The rearrangement joins TRBV6-1 to TRBJ1-1; D is unresolved. This CDR3 has 15 amino acids. Trimming took 0 bases from V and 4 from J, leaving 12 bases between them. From germline, CDR1 is MNHNS and CDR2 SASEGT.

J is TRBJ2-2 and V is TRBV7-2; 11 bases align to TRBD1. The J segment lost 6 bases and the V segment lost 5 bases, leaving 5 bases of the junction unmatched. Germline CDR1 and CDR2: SGHTA and FQGNSA. The CDR3 covers 15 residues. In DNA, the CDR3 is TGTGCCAGCAGCCCGGACAGGGGGCGCCCCGGGGAGCTGTTTTTT. This gives the protein CASSPDRGRPGELFF.